Here is one TCR beta chain with its context. The authors reverse transcribed all of the isolated RNA, so sequencing captured expressed TCRB transcripts. This table comes from immunoSEQ multiplex PCR, and its TCRdb copy is limited to in-frame clones, with some not included. The sample records tens of thousands of clones, roughly 34% being singletons. The entry originates in a study of beta chain features in type 1 diabetes. Germline CDR1 and CDR2: SGHTA and FQGNSA. Trimming cost V 5 bases and J 8 bases, with 20 bases left between them. There are 15 residues in the CDR3. Sequencing was performed on stem cell memory CD4+ T cells from blood. The origin of this receptor is a woman aged 18-29 years in good health. V usage is TRBV7-2 and J usage is TRBJ2-3; D is possibly TRBD1 (6 bases). The CDR3 loop reads CASSPAVLQGRTQYF. The CDR3 bases are TGTGCCAGCAGCCCAGCCGTGTTACAGGGCCGTACGCAGTATTTT.